What follows is one T cell receptor (beta chain) and its context. Using immunoSEQ multiplex PCR, the repertoire was profiled, and TCRdb retains in-frame clones only, with some absent. The top ten hold more than 20% of the sample, which has 90,000 or so clones, approximately 81% seen once. These data come from a study of cytomegalovirus exposure and HLA in healthy donors. Germline V gene sequence: CDR1 MDHEN, CDR2 SYDVKM. The CDR3 sequence is 13 residues long. V lost 6 bases and J lost 7, with 15 bases in between. The chain is built from TRBV28 and TRBJ1-2; D may be TRBD1 (6 bases). This sequence originates from a man between 18 and 29 years old in good health and CMV-seropositive. Source material: PBMCs. The CDR3 spells CASSYQGGGGYTF. In nucleotides, the CDR3 is TGTGCCAGCAGCTACCAAGGGGGTGGTGGCTACACCTTC.